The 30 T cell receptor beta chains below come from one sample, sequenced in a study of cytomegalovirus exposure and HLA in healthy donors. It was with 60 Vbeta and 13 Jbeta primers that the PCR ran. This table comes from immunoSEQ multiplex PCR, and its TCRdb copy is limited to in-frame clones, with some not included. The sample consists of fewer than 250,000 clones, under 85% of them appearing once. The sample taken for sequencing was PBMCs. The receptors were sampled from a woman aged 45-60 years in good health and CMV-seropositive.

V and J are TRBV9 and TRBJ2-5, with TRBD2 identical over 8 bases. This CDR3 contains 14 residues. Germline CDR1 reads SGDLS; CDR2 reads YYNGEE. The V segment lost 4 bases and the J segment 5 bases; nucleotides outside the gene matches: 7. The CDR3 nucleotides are TGTGCCAGCAGCTTCGGGGGGGCCTCGGAGACCCAGTACTTC. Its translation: CASSFGGASETQYF.

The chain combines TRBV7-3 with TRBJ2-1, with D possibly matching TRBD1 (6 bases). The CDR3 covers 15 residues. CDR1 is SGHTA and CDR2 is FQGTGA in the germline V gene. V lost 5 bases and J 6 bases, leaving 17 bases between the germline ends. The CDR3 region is CASSEGVLGRNEQFF. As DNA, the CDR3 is TGTGCCAGCAGCGAGGGGGTACTGGGTCGCAATGAGCAGTTCTTC.

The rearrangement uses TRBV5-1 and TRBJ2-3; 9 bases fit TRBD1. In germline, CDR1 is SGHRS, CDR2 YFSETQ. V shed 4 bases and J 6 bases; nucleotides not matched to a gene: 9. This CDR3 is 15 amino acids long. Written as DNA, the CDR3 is TGCGCCAGCAGCGGGGGGACAGGGAGGGAGGATACGCAGTATTTT. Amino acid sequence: CASSGGTGREDTQYF. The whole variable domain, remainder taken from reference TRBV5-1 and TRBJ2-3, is KAGVTQTPRYLIKTRGQQVTLSCSPISGHRSVSWYQQTPGQGLQFLFEYFSETQRNKGNFPGRFSGRQFSNSRSEMNVSTLELGDSALYLCASSGGTGREDTQYFGPGTRLTVL.

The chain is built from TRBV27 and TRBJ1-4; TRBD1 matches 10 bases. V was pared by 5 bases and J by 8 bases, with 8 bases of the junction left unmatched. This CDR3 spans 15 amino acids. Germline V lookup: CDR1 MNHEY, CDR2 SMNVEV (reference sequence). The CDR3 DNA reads TGTGCCAGCAGTATGCGACAGGGGGCGGAGGAAAAACTGTTTTTT. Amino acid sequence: CASSMRQGAEEKLFF.

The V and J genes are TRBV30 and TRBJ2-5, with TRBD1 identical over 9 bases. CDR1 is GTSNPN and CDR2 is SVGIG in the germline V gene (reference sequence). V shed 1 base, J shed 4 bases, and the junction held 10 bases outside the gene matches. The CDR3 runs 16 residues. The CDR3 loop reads CAWSDLGTGSGETQYF. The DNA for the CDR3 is TGTGCCTGGAGTGATCTAGGGACAGGGAGCGGAGAGACCCAGTACTTC.

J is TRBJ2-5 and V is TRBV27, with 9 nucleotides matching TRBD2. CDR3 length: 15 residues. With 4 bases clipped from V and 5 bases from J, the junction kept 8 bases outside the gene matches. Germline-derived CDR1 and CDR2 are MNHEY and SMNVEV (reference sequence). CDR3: CASSYSRAGGETQYF. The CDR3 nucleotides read TGTGCCAGCAGTTACTCCCGCGCGGGAGGGGAGACCCAGTACTTC.

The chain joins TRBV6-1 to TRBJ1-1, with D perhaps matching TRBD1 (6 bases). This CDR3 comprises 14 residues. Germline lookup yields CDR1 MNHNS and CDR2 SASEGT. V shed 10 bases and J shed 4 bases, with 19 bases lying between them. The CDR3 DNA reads TGTGCCACCGTCAACAGGGCCATGGGCACTGAAGCTTTCTTT. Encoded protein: CATVNRAMGTEAFF.

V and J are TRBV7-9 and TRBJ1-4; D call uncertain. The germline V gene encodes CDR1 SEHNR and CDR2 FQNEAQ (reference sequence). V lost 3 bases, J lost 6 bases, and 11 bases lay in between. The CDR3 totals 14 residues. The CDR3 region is CASSLGGDHEKLFF. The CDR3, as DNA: TGTGCCAGCAGCTTGGGAGGAGATCATGAAAAACTGTTTTTT.

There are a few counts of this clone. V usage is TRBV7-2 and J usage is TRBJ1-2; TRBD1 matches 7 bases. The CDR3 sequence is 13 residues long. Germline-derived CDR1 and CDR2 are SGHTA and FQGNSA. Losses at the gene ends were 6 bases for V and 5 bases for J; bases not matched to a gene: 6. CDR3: CASRPTGEYGYTF. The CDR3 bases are TGTGCCAGCAGACCCACAGGGGAGTATGGCTACACCTTC.

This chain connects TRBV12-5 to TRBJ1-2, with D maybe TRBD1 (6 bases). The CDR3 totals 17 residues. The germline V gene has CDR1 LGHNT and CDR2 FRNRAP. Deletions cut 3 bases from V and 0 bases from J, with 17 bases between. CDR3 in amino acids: CASGLLYTGITNYGYTF. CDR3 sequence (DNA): TGTGCTAGTGGTTTACTGTATACAGGGATCACTAACTATGGCTACACCTTC.

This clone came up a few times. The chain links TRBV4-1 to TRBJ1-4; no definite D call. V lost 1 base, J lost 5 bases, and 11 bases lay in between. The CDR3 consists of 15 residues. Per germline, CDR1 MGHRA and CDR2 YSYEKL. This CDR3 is CASSQVLAENEKLFF. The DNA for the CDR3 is TGCGCCAGCAGCCAAGTTTTGGCAGAAAATGAAAAACTGTTTTTT.

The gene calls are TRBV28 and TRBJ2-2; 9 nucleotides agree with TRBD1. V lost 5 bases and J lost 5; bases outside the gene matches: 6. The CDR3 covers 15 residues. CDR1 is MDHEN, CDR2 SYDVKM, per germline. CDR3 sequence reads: CASSRNRGLTGELFF. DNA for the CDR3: TGTGCCAGCAGTCGTAACAGGGGGCTGACCGGGGAGCTGTTTTTT. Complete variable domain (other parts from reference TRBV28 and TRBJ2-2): DVKVTQSSRYLVKRTGEKVFLECVQDMDHENMFWYRQDPGLGLRLIYFSYDVKMKEKGDIPEGYSVSREKKERFSLILESASTNQTSMYLCASSRNRGLTGELFFGEGSRLTVL.

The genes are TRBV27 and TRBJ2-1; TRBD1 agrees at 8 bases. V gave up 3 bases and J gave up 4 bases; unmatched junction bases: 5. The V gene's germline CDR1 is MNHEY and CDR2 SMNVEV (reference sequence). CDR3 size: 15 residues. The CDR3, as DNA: TGTGCCAGCAGTTTTAGGACAGGGAATTACAATGAGCAGTTCTTC. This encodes CASSFRTGNYNEQFF.

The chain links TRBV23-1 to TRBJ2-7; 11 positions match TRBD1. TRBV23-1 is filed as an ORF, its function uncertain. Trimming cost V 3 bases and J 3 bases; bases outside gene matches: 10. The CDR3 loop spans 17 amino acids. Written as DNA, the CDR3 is TGCGCCAGCAGTCACCGGACAGGGGGCACCCCCTACTACGAGCAGTACTTC. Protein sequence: CASSHRTGGTPYYEQYF.

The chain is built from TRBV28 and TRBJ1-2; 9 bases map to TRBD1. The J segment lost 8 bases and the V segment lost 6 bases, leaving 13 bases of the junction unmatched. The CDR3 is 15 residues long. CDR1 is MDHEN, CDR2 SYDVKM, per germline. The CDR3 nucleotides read TGTGCCAGCAGCATACAAACAGGGGGCGCAGAGGGCTACACCTTC. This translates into CASSIQTGGAEGYTF.

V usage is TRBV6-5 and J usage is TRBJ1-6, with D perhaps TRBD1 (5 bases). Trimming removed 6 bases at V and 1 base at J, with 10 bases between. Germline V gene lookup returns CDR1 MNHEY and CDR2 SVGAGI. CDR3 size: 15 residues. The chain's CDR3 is CASRQDGSYNSPLHF. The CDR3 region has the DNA TGTGCCAGCAGACAGGACGGGTCCTATAATTCACCCCTCCACTTT.

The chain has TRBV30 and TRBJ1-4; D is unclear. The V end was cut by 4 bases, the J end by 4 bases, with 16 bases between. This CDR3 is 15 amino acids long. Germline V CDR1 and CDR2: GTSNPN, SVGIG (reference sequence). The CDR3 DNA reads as TGTGCCTGGACCGACCGTACGGCGGTTAATGAAAAACTGTTTTTT. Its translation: CAWTDRTAVNEKLFF. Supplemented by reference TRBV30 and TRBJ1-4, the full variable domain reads SQTIHQWPATLVQPVGSPLSLECTVEGTSNPNLYWYRQAAGRGLQLLFYSVGIGQISSEVPQNLSASRPQDRQFILSSKKLLLSDSGFYLCAWTDRTAVNEKLFFGSGTQLSVL.

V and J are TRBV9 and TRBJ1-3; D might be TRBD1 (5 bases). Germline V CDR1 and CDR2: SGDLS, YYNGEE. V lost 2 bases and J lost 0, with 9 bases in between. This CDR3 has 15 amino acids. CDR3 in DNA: TGTGCCAGCAGCGTCCGGGGGAGCTCTGGAAACACCATATATTTT. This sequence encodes CASSVRGSSGNTIYF.

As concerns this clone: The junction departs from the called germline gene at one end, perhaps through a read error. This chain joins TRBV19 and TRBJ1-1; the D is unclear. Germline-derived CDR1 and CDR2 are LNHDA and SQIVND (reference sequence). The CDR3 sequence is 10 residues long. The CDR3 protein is CASANRRLLF. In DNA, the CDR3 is TGTGCCAGCGCGAACCGCAGGCTTCTCTTT.

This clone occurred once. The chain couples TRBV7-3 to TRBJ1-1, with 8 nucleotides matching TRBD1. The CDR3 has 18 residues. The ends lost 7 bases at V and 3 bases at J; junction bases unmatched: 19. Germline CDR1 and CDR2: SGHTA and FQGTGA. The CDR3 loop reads CASTMGGTLQGDYTEAFF. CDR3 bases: TGTGCCAGCACCATGGGGGGCACGTTACAGGGGGACTACACTGAAGCTTTCTTT.

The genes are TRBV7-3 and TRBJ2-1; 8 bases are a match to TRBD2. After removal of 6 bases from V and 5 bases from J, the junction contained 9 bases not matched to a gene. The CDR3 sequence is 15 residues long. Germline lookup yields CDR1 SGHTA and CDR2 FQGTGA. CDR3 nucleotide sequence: TGTGCCAGCAGTCGCACGGGGGGGAACAACAATGAGCAGTTCTTC. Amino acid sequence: CASSRTGGNNNEQFF.

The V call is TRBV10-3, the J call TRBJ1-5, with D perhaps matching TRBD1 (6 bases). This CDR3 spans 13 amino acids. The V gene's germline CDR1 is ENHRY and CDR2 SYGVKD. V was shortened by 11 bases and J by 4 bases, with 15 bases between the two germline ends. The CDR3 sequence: CAARQEENQPQHF. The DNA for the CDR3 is TGTGCCGCCCGACAGGAGGAAAATCAGCCCCAGCATTTT.

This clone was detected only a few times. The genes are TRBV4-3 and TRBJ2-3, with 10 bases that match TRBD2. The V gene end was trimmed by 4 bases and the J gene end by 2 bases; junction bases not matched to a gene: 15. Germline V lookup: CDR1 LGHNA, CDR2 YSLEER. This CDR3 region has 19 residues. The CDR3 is CASSRGATSGDGVTDTQYF. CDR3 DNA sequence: TGCGCCAGCAGCCGCGGGGCTACTAGCGGGGATGGGGTCACAGATACGCAGTATTTT.

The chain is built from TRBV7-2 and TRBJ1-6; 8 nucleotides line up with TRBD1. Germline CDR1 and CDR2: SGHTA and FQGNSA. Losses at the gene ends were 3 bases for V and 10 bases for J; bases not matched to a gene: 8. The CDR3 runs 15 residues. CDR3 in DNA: TGTGCCAGCAGCTTGGTCGGGACAGGAGGCTCACCCCTCCACTTT. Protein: CASSLVGTGGSPLHF.

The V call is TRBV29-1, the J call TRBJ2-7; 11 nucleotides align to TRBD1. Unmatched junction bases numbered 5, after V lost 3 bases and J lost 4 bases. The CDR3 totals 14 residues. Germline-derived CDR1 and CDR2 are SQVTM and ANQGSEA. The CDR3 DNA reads TGCAGCGTTGAGGGGGGACAGGGGGTTTACGAGCAGTACTTC. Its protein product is CSVEGGQGVYEQYF.

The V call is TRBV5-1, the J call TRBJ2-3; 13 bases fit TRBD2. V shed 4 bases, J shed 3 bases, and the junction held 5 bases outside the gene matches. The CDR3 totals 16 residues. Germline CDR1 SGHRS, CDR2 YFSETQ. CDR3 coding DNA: TGCGCCAGCAGCCCCCGGACTAGCGGGGGTACAGATACGCAGTATTTT. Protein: CASSPRTSGGTDTQYF.

CDR3: CASSQEGGGRESNEKLFF. The CDR3 DNA reads TGCGCCAGCAGCCAAGAAGGAGGAGGCCGGGAAAGTAATGAAAAACTGTTTTTT. The chain is built from TRBV4-1 and TRBJ1-4; D remains unclear. Between the trimmed V and J ends, which lost 0 bases and 4 bases, there was a span of 18 bases. CDR3 length equals 18 residues. Germline V gene data show CDR1 as MGHRA and CDR2 as YSYEKL.

The CDR3 sequence is CASRDQLAPGTQYF. CDR3 nucleotides: TGTGCCAGCAGGGACCAACTAGCTCCCGGGACCCAGTACTTC. This rearrangement joins TRBV5-4 to TRBJ2-5; weak D call: TRBD2 (6 bases). This CDR3 contains 14 residues. Germline CDR1 is SGHNT and CDR2 is YYREEE (reference sequence). The ends were cut back, 5 bases at V and 7 bases at J, with 18 bases in the middle. Variable domain in full (rest from reference TRBV5-4 and TRBJ2-5): ETGVTQSPTHLIKTRGQQVTLRCSSQSGHNTVSWYQQALGQGPQFIFQYYREEENGRGNFPPRFSGLQFPNYSSELNVNALELDDSALYLCASRDQLAPGTQYFGPGTRLLVL.

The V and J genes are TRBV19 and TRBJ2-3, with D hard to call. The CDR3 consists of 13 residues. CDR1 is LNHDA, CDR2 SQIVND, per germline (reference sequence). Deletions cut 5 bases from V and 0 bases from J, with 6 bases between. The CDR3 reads CASSEVSTDTQYF. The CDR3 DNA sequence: TGTGCCAGTAGTGAGGTCAGCACAGATACGCAGTATTTT.

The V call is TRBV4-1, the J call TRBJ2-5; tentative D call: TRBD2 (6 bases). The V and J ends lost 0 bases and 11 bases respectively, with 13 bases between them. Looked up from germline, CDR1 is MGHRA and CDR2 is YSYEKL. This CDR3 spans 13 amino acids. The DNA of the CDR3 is TGCGCCAGCAGCCAAGAGAGAACGGGGGAGCAGTACTTC. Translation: CASSQERTGEQYF.